Here is one TCR beta chain with its context. The antigen is not known. Since a much larger clone is just one base distant, this may be a read error. This record belongs to a study of human T cells and chemical hapten exposure. Germline V gene sequence: CDR1 WNHNN, CDR2 SYGVQD (reference sequence). CDR3 size: 13 residues. V was clipped by 2 bases and J by 4 bases, with 5 bases between them. The library attached unique molecular identifiers to individual cDNA molecules. Original methodology: Sampled TCR counts reached a median of approximately 100,000 per sample, with values ranging from about 23,224 to 700,000. TCRdb fed the RACE reads into MiXCR, producing one record per CDR3 protein. It is TCRdb's table, rather than the study itself, that gives the V and J calls and clone size. The table includes over 75,000 distinct CDR3 sequences, 11% detected once. Study outcomes and limitations: TCRs at high frequency, those above 1 in 1000, did not change with DPC sensitization.

Time point denoted: patch test 3, about 24 weeks after DPC sensitization. Treatment: therapeutic diphenylcyclopropenone sensitization with weekly scalp DPC. The source was whole blood, collected in connection with sensitization to the hapten diphenylcyclopropenone (DPC). This sequence joins TRBV10-1 and TRBJ2-2, with D unresolved. The TCR was taken from a woman in her 30s with alopecia areata. Some clones in this sample may be carry-over from other donors' samples. CDR3 DNA sequence: TGCGCCAGCAGTGAGCAGGCCACCGGGGAGCTGTTTTTT. It codes for CASSEQATGELFF.